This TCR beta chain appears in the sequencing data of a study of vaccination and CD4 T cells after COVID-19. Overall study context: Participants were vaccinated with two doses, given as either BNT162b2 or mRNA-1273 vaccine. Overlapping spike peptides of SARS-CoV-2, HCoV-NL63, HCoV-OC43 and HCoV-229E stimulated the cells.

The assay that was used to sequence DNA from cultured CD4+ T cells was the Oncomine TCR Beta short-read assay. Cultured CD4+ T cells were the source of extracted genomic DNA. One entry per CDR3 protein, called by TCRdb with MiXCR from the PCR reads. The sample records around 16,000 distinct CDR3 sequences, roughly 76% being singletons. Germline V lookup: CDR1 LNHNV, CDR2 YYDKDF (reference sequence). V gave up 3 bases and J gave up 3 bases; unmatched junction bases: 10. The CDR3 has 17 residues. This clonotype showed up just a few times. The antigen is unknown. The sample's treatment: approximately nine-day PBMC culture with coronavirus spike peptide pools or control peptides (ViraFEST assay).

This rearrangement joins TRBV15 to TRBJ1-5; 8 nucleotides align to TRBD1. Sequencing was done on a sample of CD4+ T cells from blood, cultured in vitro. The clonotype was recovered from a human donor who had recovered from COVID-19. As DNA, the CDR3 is TGTGCCACCAGCAGCAGGGCCGGGACAGGCCACAATCAGCCCCAGCATTTT. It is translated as CATSSRAGTGHNQPQHF.